Listed below are T cell receptor beta chains from one sample, sequenced in a study of technical replicates of blood from a few donors. Clones were sequenced by immunoSEQ multiplex PCR, and TCRdb holds only the in-frame ones, with some missing. The data show about 73,000 clones, with roughly 93% seen just once and approximately 0.25% held by the top ten. Source material: T cells isolated from PBMCs. Receptors originate from a human donor in good health. CDR3s include the opening cysteine and the closing phenylalanine or tryptophan.

v_call: TRBV7-9
j_call: TRBJ1-6
cdr3_length: 15
cdr3_aa: CASSSGWGDDSPLHF

v_call: TRBV6-5
j_call: TRBJ1-4
cdr3_length: 15
cdr3_aa: CASSYLGATNEKLFF

v_call: TRBV11-3
j_call: TRBJ1-2
cdr3_length: 12
cdr3_aa: CASRAGGYGYTF

v_call: TRBV5-1
j_call: TRBJ2-7
cdr3_length: 13
cdr3_aa: CASSFLPLGEQYF

v_call: TRBV2
j_call: TRBJ2-3
cdr3_length: 15
cdr3_aa: CASNLLAGSTDTQYF

v_call: TRBV11-2
j_call: TRBJ2-1
cdr3_length: 15
cdr3_aa: CASSSISGRRNEQFF

v_call: TRBV11-2
j_call: TRBJ2-7
cdr3_length: 13
cdr3_aa: CASSPGGNYEQYF

v_call: TRBV4-1
j_call: TRBJ2-7
cdr3_length: 17
cdr3_aa: CASSQGEYAESSYEQYF

v_call: TRBV7-6
j_call: TRBJ1-2
cdr3_length: 19
cdr3_aa: CASSSWPDRGPVNDYGYTF

v_call: TRBV15
j_call: TRBJ2-3
cdr3_length: 16
cdr3_aa: CATSRALAGELNTQYF

v_call: TRBV29-1
j_call: TRBJ2-7
cdr3_length: 15
cdr3_aa: CSVNLEPGQGDEQYF

v_call: TRBV19
j_call: TRBJ1-5
cdr3_length: 13
cdr3_aa: CASSGEGHQPQHF

v_call: TRBV6-4
j_call: TRBJ1-2
cdr3_length: 20
cdr3_aa: CASRLEWLLNREFWSYGYTF

v_call: TRBV5-4
j_call: TRBJ2-2
cdr3_length: 16
cdr3_aa: CASSYISGGGTGELFF

v_call: TRBV10-2
j_call: TRBJ2-5
cdr3_length: 12
cdr3_aa: CASIGGKETQYF

v_call: TRBV29-1
j_call: TRBJ2-5
cdr3_length: 12
cdr3_aa: CSVVGQGQTQYF

v_call: TRBV15
j_call: TRBJ1-1
cdr3_length: 15
cdr3_aa: CATSRKLVTNTEAFF

v_call: TRBV7-8
j_call: TRBJ2-7
cdr3_length: 15
cdr3_aa: CASSLRTNHLYEQYF

v_call: TRBV6-6
j_call: TRBJ1-2
cdr3_length: 13
cdr3_aa: CASRSQERTGYTF

v_call: TRBV5-6
j_call: TRBJ1-5
cdr3_length: 16
cdr3_aa: CASSLFRSFRNQPQHF

v_call: TRBV6-5
j_call: TRBJ1-1
cdr3_length: 13
cdr3_aa: CASSYWGQTEAFF

v_call: TRBV21-1
j_call: TRBJ1-1
cdr3_length: 15
cdr3_aa: CASSQIGRVRTEAFF

v_call: TRBV10-1
j_call: TRBJ1-3
cdr3_length: 17
cdr3_aa: CASSESAGPRTGNTIYF

v_call: TRBV5-4
j_call: TRBJ2-2
cdr3_length: 17
cdr3_aa: CASSPRRAGSFTGELFF

v_call: TRBV29-1
j_call: TRBJ2-5
cdr3_length: 15
cdr3_aa: CSVEDKSEYQETQYF

v_call: TRBV27
j_call: TRBJ2-7
cdr3_length: 12
cdr3_aa: CASSPTGGEQYF

v_call: TRBV5-1
j_call: TRBJ2-7
cdr3_length: 13
cdr3_aa: CASSLASSYEQYF

v_call: TRBV6-6
j_call: TRBJ2-7
cdr3_length: 12
cdr3_aa: CASQDRTYEQYF

v_call: TRBV19
j_call: TRBJ1-3
cdr3_length: 13
cdr3_aa: CASSIRGRNTIYF

v_call: TRBV28
j_call: TRBJ1-2
cdr3_length: 15
cdr3_aa: CASSLESGRTHGYTF

v_call: TRBV5-4
j_call: TRBJ2-2
cdr3_length: 17
cdr3_aa: CASSAGGGGPNTGELFF

v_call: TRBV7-9
j_call: TRBJ1-2
cdr3_length: 14
cdr3_aa: CASSLAIANYGYTF

v_call: TRBV11-3
j_call: TRBJ1-2
cdr3_length: 17
cdr3_aa: CASSSEGGVTAGYGYTF

v_call: TRBV19
j_call: TRBJ2-2
cdr3_length: 15
cdr3_aa: CASSYPGLDTGELFF

v_call: TRBV28
j_call: TRBJ2-2
cdr3_length: 16
cdr3_aa: CASTTGGLANTGELFF

v_call: TRBV10-2
j_call: TRBJ1-5
cdr3_length: 14
cdr3_aa: CASSEQGRGQPQHF

v_call: TRBV13
j_call: TRBJ2-7
cdr3_length: 14
cdr3_aa: CASSPRTGNNEQYF

v_call: TRBV15
j_call: TRBJ2-7
cdr3_length: 14
cdr3_aa: CATSRGLPPYEQYF

v_call: TRBV13
j_call: TRBJ1-1
cdr3_length: 12
cdr3_aa: CASSWQDTEAFF

v_call: TRBV5-1
j_call: TRBJ1-6
cdr3_length: 13
cdr3_aa: CASRPRQGASLHF

v_call: TRBV14
j_call: TRBJ2-1
cdr3_length: 14
cdr3_aa: CASSQGEAVTEQFF

v_call: TRBV14
j_call: TRBJ2-7
cdr3_length: 16
cdr3_aa: CASSQEEGKSSYEQYF

v_call: TRBV11-2
j_call: TRBJ1-4
cdr3_length: 16
cdr3_aa: CASSFFAKTGNEKLFF

v_call: TRBV7-9
j_call: TRBJ1-2
cdr3_length: 19
cdr3_aa: CASSLVPRTVSGQGSGYTF

v_call: TRBV10-1
j_call: TRBJ2-1
cdr3_length: 15
cdr3_aa: CASSDRQGLGNEQFF

v_call: TRBV19
j_call: TRBJ2-2
cdr3_length: 18
cdr3_aa: CASSIGVRNDWETGELFF

v_call: TRBV19
j_call: TRBJ1-2
cdr3_length: 16
cdr3_aa: CATLQRVRGRQNGYTF

v_call: TRBV6-5
j_call: TRBJ1-3
cdr3_length: 13
cdr3_aa: CAVQGARGNTIYF

v_call: TRBV12-5
j_call: TRBJ1-2
cdr3_length: 16
cdr3_aa: CASGLVRTGSNYGYTF

v_call: TRBV11-3
j_call: TRBJ1-6
cdr3_length: 15
cdr3_aa: CASSLGALSYSPLHF

v_call: TRBV28
j_call: TRBJ1-1
cdr3_length: 15
cdr3_aa: CASSLVGQGRAEAFF

v_call: TRBV7-9
j_call: TRBJ2-1
cdr3_length: 17
cdr3_aa: CASSLARLQGGHNEQFF